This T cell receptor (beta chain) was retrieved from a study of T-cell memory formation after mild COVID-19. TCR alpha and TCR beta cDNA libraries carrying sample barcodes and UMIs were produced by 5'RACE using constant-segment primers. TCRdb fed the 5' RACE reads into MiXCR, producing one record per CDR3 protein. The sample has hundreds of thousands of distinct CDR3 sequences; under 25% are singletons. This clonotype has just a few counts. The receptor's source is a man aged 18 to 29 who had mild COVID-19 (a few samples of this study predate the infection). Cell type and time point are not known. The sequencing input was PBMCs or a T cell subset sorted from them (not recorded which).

DNA for the CDR3: TGTGCCAGCAGTGTTACAGGCGGTAATTCACCCCTCCACTTT. Translating gives CASSVTGGNSPLHF. The chain carries TRBV6-1 and TRBJ1-6, with a weak D call TRBD1 (5 bases). This CDR3 is built from 14 residues. The V end was cut by 4 bases, the J end by 6 bases, with 10 bases between. From germline, CDR1 is MNHNS and CDR2 SASEGT.